This entry is about one T cell receptor (beta chain). Its antigen is not known. The data are from a study of type 1 regulatory T cells. Study-level background: T-allo10 is a Tr1-enriched, alloantigen-specific CD4 T cell product made in vitro. Study-wide results and caveats: Tr1 cells had a more restricted TCR repertoire than non-Tr1 cells.

Each CDR3 protein is one row after TCRdb ran MiXCR on the reads. The table lists about 62,000 distinct CDR3 sequences, roughly 60% of them singletons. Germline CDR1 is MDHEN and CDR2 is SYDVKM. The V end was cut by 5 bases, the J end by 0 bases, with 13 bases between. The CDR3 spans 15 residues. The chain is built from TRBV28 and TRBJ2-5, with a possible D match to TRBD1 (5 bases). The receptor was isolated from a human donor in good health. Source material: cultured non-Tr1 T cells, either the whole culture or a sorted T cell fraction (not recorded which). The DNA of the CDR3 is TGTGCCAGCAGTGACAGATCCTTGTACCAAGAGACCCAGTACTTC. It yields the protein CASSDRSLYQETQYF.